This paragraph reports one T cell receptor (beta chain). These data come from a study of cytomegalovirus exposure and HLA in healthy donors. The PCR had 60 Vbeta and 13 Jbeta primers. TCRdb's table, derived via immunoSEQ multiplex PCR, lists solely in-frame clones and lacks some. Here the sample spans about 90,000 clones, 65% to 75% being singletons. Germline V gene data show CDR1 as MNHEY and CDR2 as SVGAGI. Trimming removed 3 bases from V and 8 bases from J, with 8 bases in between. This CDR3 spans 13 amino acids. This receptor was obtained from a man aged 25-45 years in good health and CMV-seronegative. The chain joins TRBV6-5 to TRBJ1-6; no clear D gene. The material sequenced was PBMCs. The CDR3 loop is CASSYSVYSPLHF. The CDR3 region has the DNA TGTGCCAGCAGTTATAGTGTTTATTCACCCCTCCACTTT.